The rows below give T cell receptor beta chains drawn from one sample of a study of blood T cell repertoires in COVID-19. Method: immunoSEQ multiplex PCR; TCRdb's copy keeps in-frame clones and lacks some. The data show more than 85,000 clones, about 81% seen once. Sequenced input: peripheral blood. These receptors all come from a man in his 70s with acute or convalescent COVID-19. Both conserved end residues are part of each CDR3. A D gene is named only where the DNA matches it firmly. Only some rows state a clone size, as once, few, many or a class for expanded clones.

clone size,V gene,J gene,D gene,CDR3 DNA,CDR3 protein
.,TRBV15,TRBJ1-1,.,TGTGCCACCAGCTCAGGCGTAGGGAGGAGGGCTGAAGCTTTCTTT,CATSSGVGRRAEAFF
once,TRBV18,TRBJ2-2,TRBD1,TGTGCCAGCTCACAGGACAGGAGCGCCGGGGAGCTGTTTTTT,CASSQDRSAGELFF
.,TRBV2,TRBJ2-6,TRBD1,TGTGCCAGCACCGTGACAGGGGCAATTTCTGGGGCCAACGTCCTGACTTTC,CASTVTGAISGANVLTF
.,TRBV3-1/TRBV3-2,TRBJ1-1,.,TGTGCCAGCAGCCAAGAAAGGTGGCCCTCGACTATGAACACTGAAGCTTTCTTT,CASSQERWPSTMNTEAFF
few,TRBV28,TRBJ1-2,.,TGTGCCAGCCTTCGAGGGGGTGTTAGCTATGGCTACACCTTC,CASLRGGVSYGYTF
.,TRBV6-5,TRBJ2-7,.,TGTGCCAGCACAACGGTGTCCTACGAGCAGTACTTC,CASTTVSYEQYF
.,TRBV5-1,TRBJ2-3,.,TGCGCCAGCAGCTTGGATCGCGCGGGTCGGGATACGCAGTATTTT,CASSLDRAGRDTQYF
few,TRBV4-1,TRBJ2-3,TRBD2,TGCGCCAGCAGCCAACTGACTAGCGGGAGTGCAGATACGCAGTATTTT,CASSQLTSGSADTQYF
few,TRBV6-2/TRBV6-3,TRBJ2-3,TRBD2,TGTGCCAGCAGTGATAGCGGGAGGGCCCATACGCAGTATTTT,CASSDSGRAHTQYF
.,TRBV5-1,TRBJ1-1,.,TGCGCCAGCAGCTTGGATCGGGGAGCGACTGAAGCTTTCTTT,CASSLDRGATEAFF
.,TRBV10-3,TRBJ1-5,TRBD1,TGTGCCATCAGCCGGGACAGCGATCAGCCCCAGCATTTT,CAISRDSDQPQHF
.,TRBV19,TRBJ2-7,TRBD1,TGTGCCAGTAGATACCGCGCCGGACAGGCCTCCTACGAGCAGTACTTC,CASRYRAGQASYEQYF
.,TRBV9,TRBJ2-7,TRBD1,TGTGCCAGCAGCGGGCGACAGGGTCCCCACGAGCAGTACTTC,CASSGRQGPHEQYF
.,TRBV11-2,TRBJ2-7,TRBD1,TGTGCCAGCAGCTTACTGCGACAGGGGGCCTCCTACGAGCAGTACTTC,CASSLLRQGASYEQYF
.,TRBV6-2/TRBV6-3,TRBJ1-5,TRBD1,TGTGCCAGCAGTCAAAGTTACTGGGACAGAGGGGTCTATAGCAATCAGCCCCAGCATTTT,CASSQSYWDRGVYSNQPQHF
.,TRBV19,TRBJ1-1,.,TGTGCCAGTACCCGGGGGAACACTGAAGCTTTCTTT,CASTRGNTEAFF
.,TRBV5-1,TRBJ1-6,.,TGCGCCAGCAGTCAGGGAAATTCACCCCTCCACTTT,CASSQGNSPLHF
many,TRBV4-2,TRBJ2-7,.,TGTGCCAGCAGCCAAGATCGGGATAGAGGTTACGAGCAGTACTTC,CASSQDRDRGYEQYF
.,TRBV28,TRBJ1-2,.,TGTGCCAGCAGGACCCCGGTGACAGCCGCCTATGGCTACACCTTC,CASRTPVTAAYGYTF
.,TRBV18,TRBJ1-6,.,TGTGCCAGCTCACCGGGGGGAGGCGTGGATTCACCCCTCCACTTT,CASSPGGGVDSPLHF
.,TRBV29-1,TRBJ1-2,TRBD1,TGCAGCCTGAGACAGGGCTATGGCTACACCTTC,CSLRQGYGYTF
.,TRBV21-1,TRBJ1-1,.,TGTGCCAGCAGCGCACCGACTTGTACCCTGATGGCTTTCTTT,CASSAPTCTLMAFF
.,TRBV30,TRBJ2-7,.,TGTGCCTGGACACCCGGGGGTCATACCTACGAGCAGTACTTC,CAWTPGGHTYEQYF
.,TRBV7-2,TRBJ1-2,.,TGTGCCAGCAGCTTTGACTTCGTGCCTAACTATGGCTACACCTTC,CASSFDFVPNYGYTF
.,TRBV11-2,TRBJ1-6,TRBD1,TGTGCCAGCAGCTCGGACAGGGGTTATTCACCCCTCCACTTT,CASSSDRGYSPLHF
.,TRBV5-1,TRBJ1-4,.,TGCGCCAGCAGCTCCGGGACTTGGAGTGAAAAACTGTTTTTT,CASSSGTWSEKLFF
.,TRBV30,TRBJ1-4,TRBD1,TGTGCCTGGAGTGTAAAGGGACAGGGATCGACTAATGAAAAACTGTTTTTT,CAWSVKGQGSTNEKLFF
.,TRBV19,TRBJ2-1,TRBD1,TGTGCCAGTAGTGCAGCCGGGACAGGGCCTTACAATGAGCAGTTCTTC,CASSAAGTGPYNEQFF
once,TRBV12-3/TRBV12-4,TRBJ1-2,.,TGTGCCAACAGCCCGAGACTGAACTATGGCTACACCTTC,CANSPRLNYGYTF
.,TRBV3-1/TRBV3-2,TRBJ2-3,.,TGTGCCAGCAGCCAAGGGACAGCAGATACGCAGTATTTT,CASSQGTADTQYF
.,TRBV6-4,TRBJ2-1,TRBD2,TGTGCCAGCAGCGGCGGGGGTAGCTCCTACAATGAGCAGTTCTTC,CASSGGGSSYNEQFF
.,TRBV11-2,TRBJ1-1,.,TGTGCCAGCAGCTTAGATGGGGGGAGGTCGGGGAACACTGAAGCTTTCTTT,CASSLDGGRSGNTEAFF
.,TRBV7-9,TRBJ1-2,TRBD1,TGTGCCATCGGTCGGGACAGGGCTCCATATGGCTACACCTTC,CAIGRDRAPYGYTF
few,TRBV12-3/TRBV12-4,TRBJ1-2,TRBD1,TGTGCCAGCAAAGCGGGACAGGGTTTTGGCTACACCTTC,CASKAGQGFGYTF
.,TRBV5-1,TRBJ2-3,.,TGCGCCAGCAGCTTGGCCGCCAGCGGACTCACAGATACGCAGTATTTT,CASSLAASGLTDTQYF
.,TRBV7-2,TRBJ2-5,.,TGTGCCAGCAGCTTGGGCCTGTCAGAGACCCAGTACTTC,CASSLGLSETQYF
.,TRBV7-8,TRBJ2-2,.,TGTGCCAGCAGCTTAGCGATGTCGGGGACCGGGGAGCTGTTTTTT,CASSLAMSGTGELFF
.,TRBV24-1,TRBJ1-1,.,TGTGCCACCAGCCAGGGAGGGAAAGGGACTGAAGCTTTCTTT,CATSQGGKGTEAFF
.,TRBV28,TRBJ1-5,TRBD1,TGTGCCAGCAGCCCAATCGGACAGGGCAATCAGCCCCAGCATTTT,CASSPIGQGNQPQHF
.,TRBV15,TRBJ2-7,TRBD2,TGTGCCACCAGCAGAGATGGGACTAGCGGCTACGAGCAGTACTTC,CATSRDGTSGYEQYF
.,TRBV10-3,TRBJ2-7,TRBD2,TGTGCCATCAGGGGGACTAGCGGGAGGGCGCACGAGCAGTACTTC,CAIRGTSGRAHEQYF
.,TRBV7-8,TRBJ1-6,.,TGTGCCAGCAGCCCGAGCCCGAATTCACCCCTCCACTTT,CASSPSPNSPLHF
.,TRBV5-1,TRBJ1-6,TRBD1,TGCGCCAGCAGCCCACAGGACAGGGGGTATTCACCCCTCCACTTT,CASSPQDRGYSPLHF
few,TRBV6-6,TRBJ1-1,.,TGTGCCAGCAGTGTCGACAGGAACACTGAAGCTTTCTTT,CASSVDRNTEAFF
few,TRBV5-8,TRBJ2-1,.,TGTGCCAGCAGCTTTGGTCCGTCCCTATCCTATGAGCAGTTCTTC,CASSFGPSLSYEQFF
many,TRBV10-3,TRBJ2-3,.,TGTGCCATCTCAGGGGTCGGGAGCACAGATACGCAGTATTTT,CAISGVGSTDTQYF
few,TRBV12-3/TRBV12-4,TRBJ1-5,TRBD1,TGTGCCAGCAGTTGGGACAGGGGGCAGCCCCAGCATTTT,CASSWDRGQPQHF
.,TRBV5-6,TRBJ2-7,.,TGTGCCAGCAGCTTGGGACCCAGCAGCGTGTCCTACGAGCAGTACTTC,CASSLGPSSVSYEQYF
.,TRBV6-5,TRBJ2-1,TRBD2,TGTGCCAGCAGTTCTAGCGGGAGCCCCAACAATGAGCAGTTCTTC,CASSSSGSPNNEQFF
.,TRBV27,TRBJ2-3,.,TGTGCCAGCAGTCCGACTAGGAGCACAGATACGCAGTATTTT,CASSPTRSTDTQYF
.,TRBV28,TRBJ2-7,TRBD2,TGTGCCAGCAGTTCCCAGGGACTAGCGGCCTACGAGCAGTACTTC,CASSSQGLAAYEQYF
.,TRBV6-2/TRBV6-3,TRBJ2-1,TRBD2,TGTGCCAGCAGTTACTCCGGCGGGAGGGAGGAGCAGTTCTTC,CASSYSGGREEQFF
few,TRBV12-3/TRBV12-4,TRBJ1-6,.,TGTGCCAGCAGTCCTTCTAATTCACCCCTCCACTTT,CASSPSNSPLHF
.,TRBV6-1,TRBJ2-7,.,TGTGCCAGCAGTGAGTACAGGGAAGAGCAGTACTTC,CASSEYREEQYF
.,TRBV27,TRBJ1-2,TRBD1,TGTGCCAGCAGTCCTATTCCGGGACAGCGGGTCCGCTATGGCTACACCTTC,CASSPIPGQRVRYGYTF
few,TRBV2,TRBJ1-1,TRBD1,TGTGCCAGCAGGGAGGGACAGTCCTGGAACACTGAAGCTTTCTTT,CASREGQSWNTEAFF
.,TRBV28,TRBJ2-7,.,TGTGCCAGCAGGGCCAGGCAGGGATCCTACGAGCAGTACTTC,CASRARQGSYEQYF
.,TRBV29-1,TRBJ2-2,TRBD1,TGCAGCGCCCTACAGGGGGCGGCCGGGGAGCTGTTTTTT,CSALQGAAGELFF
.,TRBV9,TRBJ2-7,TRBD2,TGTGCCAGCAGCGAGCGGGGTTACTCCTACGAGCAGTACTTC,CASSERGYSYEQYF
.,TRBV6-2/TRBV6-3,TRBJ1-1,.,TGTGCCAGCAGTTACTCGGGGGCTCGGGCTTTCTTT,CASSYSGARAFF